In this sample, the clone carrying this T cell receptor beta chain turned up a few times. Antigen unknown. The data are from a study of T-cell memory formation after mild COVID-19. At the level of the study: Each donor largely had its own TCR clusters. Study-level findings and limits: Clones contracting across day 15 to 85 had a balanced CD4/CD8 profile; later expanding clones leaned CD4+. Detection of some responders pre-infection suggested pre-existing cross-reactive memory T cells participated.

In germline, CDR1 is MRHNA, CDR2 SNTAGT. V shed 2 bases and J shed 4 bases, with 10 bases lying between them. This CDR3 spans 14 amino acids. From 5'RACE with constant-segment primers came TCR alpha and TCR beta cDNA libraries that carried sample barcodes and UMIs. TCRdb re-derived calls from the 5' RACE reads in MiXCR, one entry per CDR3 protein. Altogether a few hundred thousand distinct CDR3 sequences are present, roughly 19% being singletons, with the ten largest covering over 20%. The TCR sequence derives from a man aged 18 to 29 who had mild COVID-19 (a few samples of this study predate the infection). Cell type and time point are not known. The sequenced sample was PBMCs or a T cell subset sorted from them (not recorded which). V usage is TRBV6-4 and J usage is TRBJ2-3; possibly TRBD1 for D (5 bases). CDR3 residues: CASSDRGWADTQYF. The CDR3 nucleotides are TGTGCCAGCAGTGACAGGGGCTGGGCAGATACGCAGTATTTT.